These T cell receptor beta chains were read from a single sample in a study of Ad26.COV2.S vaccination and SARS-CoV-2 variants. Repertoires were generated with immunoSEQ multiplex PCR, while TCRdb's copy carries only in-frame clones and drops some. The sample yields about 480,000 clones, around 85% seen once. Sequenced material: peripheral blood, taken in a trial of Ad26.COV2.S vaccine versus placebo. The receptors were gathered from a person between 18 and 65 years old who received the Ad26.COV2.S COVID-19 vaccine or a placebo. Each CDR3 is given with its conserved first and last residue. The size of a clone is reported for some rows only, either as once, few or many, or as a class for expanded clones.

clone_size v_call cdr3_aa
NA TRBV4-3 CASSSRTSGAYEQYF
NA TRBV27 CASSLAGGDYEQYF
NA TRBV11-3 CASSLSLADSSTDTQYF
NA TRBV28 CASSPLSNQPQHF
NA TRBV30 CAWSGLAGGWRFF
few TRBV11-2 CASSLGPTGPENTIYF
NA TRBV9 CASSPKPGFQETQYF
NA TRBV7-2 CASSLWGNTGELFF
few TRBV6-2/TRBV6-3 CASSSWVGTDTQYF
NA TRBV5-4 CASSVPGVGNSNEAFF
NA TRBV18 CASSPSVGGAFF
NA TRBV7-2 CASSLVESYGYTF
NA TRBV7-9 CASLAGGNEQFF
NA TRBV7-2 CASSPSQIADTQYF